The rows below give T cell receptor beta chains drawn from one sample of a study of blood T cell repertoires in COVID-19. Assay: immunoSEQ multiplex PCR; the TCRdb copy retains only in-frame clones and omits some. The table lists fewer than 65,000 clones, around 85% of them singletons. Source material: peripheral blood. These receptors were taken from a human donor in a cohort sampled during active COVID-19. The CDR3 runs from the conserved cysteine through the conserved F or W. The D gene is left open where the match is weak. Clone size is shown for a subset of rows, as once, few, many or a class of expanded clone.

>TRBV9|.|TRBD2|TRBJ2-1
CASSKTSGGAHNEQFF
TGTGCCAGCAGCAAGACTAGCGGGGGGGCTCACAATGAGCAGTTCTTC
>TRBV11-3|.|.|TRBJ2-7
CASSFFSDTYEQYF
TGTGCCAGCAGCTTTTTTTCCGACACCTACGAGCAGTACTTC
>TRBV6-4|few|TRBD2|TRBJ2-3
CASASSGGADTQYF
TGTGCCAGCGCGTCTAGCGGGGGGGCAGATACGCAGTATTTT
>TRBV11-1|.|.|TRBJ1-6
CASSLVGGNSPLHF
TGTGCCAGCAGCTTAGTCGGGGGAAATTCACCCCTCCACTTT
>TRBV27|.|.|TRBJ1-6
CASSLGSSYNSPLHF
TGTGCCAGCAGTTTAGGGAGCTCCTATAATTCACCCCTCCACTTT
>TRBV7-3|.|.|TRBJ2-5
CASSLMGQGQETQYF
TGTGCCAGCAGCTTAATGGGGCAGGGCCAAGAGACCCAGTACTTC
>TRBV12-5|.|TRBD1|TRBJ1-5
CASEGAGNQPQHF
TGTGCTAGTGAGGGGGCGGGCAATCAGCCCCAGCATTTT
>TRBV6-2/TRBV6-3|.|.|TRBJ1-5
CASSYPNRGLNQPQHF
TGTGCCAGCAGTTACCCTAATCGAGGGCTTAATCAGCCCCAGCATTTT
>TRBV4-3|.|.|TRBJ1-3
CASSLGWTGGNTIYF
TGCGCCAGCAGCCTCGGGTGGACTGGAGGAAACACCATATATTTT
>TRBV6-2/TRBV6-3|.|.|TRBJ1-2
CASSHLRQGGPEGYTF
TGTGCCAGCAGCCACCTTCGGCAGGGCGGCCCCGAGGGCTACACCTTC
>TRBV19|few|TRBD1|TRBJ2-1
CANPRDRDGNEQFF
TGTGCCAACCCCCGAGACAGGGATGGCAATGAGCAGTTCTTC
>TRBV5-1|.|.|TRBJ2-3
CASSLAGGGNADTQYF
TGCGCCAGCAGCTTGGCTGGGGGGGGCAACGCAGATACGCAGTATTTT
>TRBV30|few|TRBD2|TRBJ2-2
CACPGLAGLTGELFF
TGTGCCTGCCCCGGACTAGCGGGGCTCACCGGGGAGCTGTTTTTT
>TRBV29-1|.|TRBD1|TRBJ1-2
CSVDWTGGGYGYTF
TGCAGCGTTGACTGGACAGGGGGCGGCTATGGCTACACCTTC
>TRBV5-1|.|TRBD1|TRBJ1-6
CASSLWTGADSPLHF
TGCGCCAGCAGCTTATGGACAGGGGCGGATTCACCCCTCCACTTT
>TRBV7-4|.|TRBD1|TRBJ2-5
CASSLGQGSRETQYF
TGTGCCAGCAGCTTAGGACAGGGTTCGAGGGAGACCCAGTACTTC
>TRBV3-1/TRBV3-2|.|.|TRBJ2-1
CASSQGAIRSSYNEQFF
TGTGCCAGCAGCCAAGGAGCCATACGGTCGAGCTACAATGAGCAGTTCTTC
>TRBV7-2|.|TRBD2|TRBJ2-4
CASSLDGPSGGAKNIQYF
TGTGCCAGCAGCTTAGATGGGCCATCCGGGGGGGCCAAAAACATTCAGTACTTC
>TRBV9|.|TRBD2|TRBJ2-3
CASSSNRGGRADTQYF
TGTGCCAGCAGCTCTAACCGGGGGGGCAGGGCAGATACGCAGTATTTT
>TRBV14|.|.|TRBJ1-2
CASSQDRTASNYGYTF
TGTGCCAGCAGCCAAGATCGTACAGCATCTAACTATGGCTACACCTTC
>TRBV5-1|.|.|TRBJ2-3
CAISTGDTDTQYF
TGCGCCATCTCGACAGGTGACACAGATACGCAGTATTTT
>TRBV4-1|.|.|TRBJ2-3
CASSQDPPPSGTDTQYF
TGCGCCAGCAGCCAAGATCCTCCCCCTAGCGGCACAGATACGCAGTATTTT
>TRBV11-3|.|.|TRBJ1-1
CASSLGDTEAFF
TGTGCCAGCAGCTTGGGCGACACTGAAGCTTTCTTT
>TRBV7-2|.|TRBD2|TRBJ2-7
CASSFSGGVSEQYF
TGTGCCAGCAGCTTTTCCGGGGGGGTGAGCGAGCAGTACTTC
>TRBV12-2|.|.|TRBJ2-1
CASRPGAGGLNEQFF
TGTGCAAGTCGCCCTGGAGCGGGGGGCTTAAATGAGCAGTTCTTC
>TRBV7-8|.|TRBD2|TRBJ2-1
CASSLGSGGVNEQFF
TGTGCCAGCAGCTTAGGTAGCGGGGGGGTAAATGAGCAGTTCTTC
>TRBV20-1|.|.|TRBJ2-7
CSASPPWGAYEQYF
TGCAGTGCTAGTCCCCCCTGGGGAGCCTACGAGCAGTACTTC
>TRBV4-3|.|TRBD2|TRBJ2-5
CASSQDSSGGGQETQYF
TGCGCCAGCAGCCAAGATAGTTCCGGCGGGGGCCAAGAGACCCAGTACTTC
>TRBV7-2|.|TRBD1|TRBJ2-3
CASQDRVGDTQYF
TGTGCCAGCCAGGACAGGGTAGGAGATACGCAGTATTTT